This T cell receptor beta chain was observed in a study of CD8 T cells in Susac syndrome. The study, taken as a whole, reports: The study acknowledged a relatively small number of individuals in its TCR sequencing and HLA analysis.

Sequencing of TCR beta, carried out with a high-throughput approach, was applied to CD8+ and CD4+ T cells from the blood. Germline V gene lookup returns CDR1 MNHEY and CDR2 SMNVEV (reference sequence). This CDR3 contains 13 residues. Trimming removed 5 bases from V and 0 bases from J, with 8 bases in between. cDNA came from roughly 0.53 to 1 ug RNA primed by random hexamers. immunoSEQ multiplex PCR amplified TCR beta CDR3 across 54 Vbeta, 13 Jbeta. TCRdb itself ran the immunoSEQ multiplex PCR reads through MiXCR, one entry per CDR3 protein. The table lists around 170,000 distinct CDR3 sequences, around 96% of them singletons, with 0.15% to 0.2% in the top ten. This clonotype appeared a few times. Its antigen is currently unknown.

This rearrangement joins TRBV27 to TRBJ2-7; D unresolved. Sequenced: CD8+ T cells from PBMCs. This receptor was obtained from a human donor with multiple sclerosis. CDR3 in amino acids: CASSVTPSYEQYF. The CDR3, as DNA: TGTGCCAGCAGTGTGACTCCCTCCTACGAGCAGTACTTC.